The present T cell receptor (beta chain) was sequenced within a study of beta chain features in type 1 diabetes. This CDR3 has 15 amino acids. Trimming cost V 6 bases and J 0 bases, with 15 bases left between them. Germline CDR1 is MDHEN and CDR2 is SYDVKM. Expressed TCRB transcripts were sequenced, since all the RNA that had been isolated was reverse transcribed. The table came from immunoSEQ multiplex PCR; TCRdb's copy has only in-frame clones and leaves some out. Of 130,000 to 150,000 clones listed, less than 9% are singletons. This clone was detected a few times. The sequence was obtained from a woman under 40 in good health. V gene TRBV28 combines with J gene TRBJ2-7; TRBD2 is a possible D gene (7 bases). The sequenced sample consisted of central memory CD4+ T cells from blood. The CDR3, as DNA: TGTGCCAGCAGCGCCGGGGGCGGGGGCTCCTACGAGCAGTACTTC. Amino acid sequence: CASSAGGGGSYEQYF. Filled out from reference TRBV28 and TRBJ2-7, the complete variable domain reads DVKVTQSSRYLVKRTGEKVFLECVQDMDHENMFWYRQDPGLGLRLIYFSYDVKMKEKGDIPEGYSVSREKKERFSLILESASTNQTSMYLCASSAGGGGSYEQYFGPGTRLTVT.